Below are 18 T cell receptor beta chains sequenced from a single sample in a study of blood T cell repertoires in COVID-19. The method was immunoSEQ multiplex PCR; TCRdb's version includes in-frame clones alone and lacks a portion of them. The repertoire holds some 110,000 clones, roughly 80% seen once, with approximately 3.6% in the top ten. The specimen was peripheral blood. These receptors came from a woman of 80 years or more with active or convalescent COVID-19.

CDR3 amino acids: CASSFGTSGRASYEQYF. CDR3 bases: TGTGCCAGCAGCTTCGGGACTAGCGGGAGGGCCTCTTACGAGCAGTACTTC. The J gene is TRBJ2-7, the V gene TRBV5-8, with 16 positions matching TRBD2. The CDR3 is 17 residues long. V trimming: 2 bases; J trimming: 4 bases; junction bases outside the gene matches: 6. Looked up from germline, CDR1 is SGHTS and CDR2 is YDEGEE.

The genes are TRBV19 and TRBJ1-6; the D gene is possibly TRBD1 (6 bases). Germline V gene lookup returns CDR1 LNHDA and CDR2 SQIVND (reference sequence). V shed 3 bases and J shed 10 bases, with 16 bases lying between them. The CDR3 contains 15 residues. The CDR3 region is CASSMGAGEDSPLHF. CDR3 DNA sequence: TGTGCCAGTAGTATGGGGGCAGGGGAAGACTCACCCCTCCACTTT.

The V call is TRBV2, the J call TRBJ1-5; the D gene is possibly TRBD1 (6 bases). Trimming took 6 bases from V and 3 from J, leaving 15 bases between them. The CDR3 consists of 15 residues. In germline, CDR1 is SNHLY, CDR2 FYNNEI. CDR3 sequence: CASRPPRGNNQPQHF. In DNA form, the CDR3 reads TGTGCCAGCAGGCCCCCCAGGGGAAACAATCAGCCCCAGCATTTT.

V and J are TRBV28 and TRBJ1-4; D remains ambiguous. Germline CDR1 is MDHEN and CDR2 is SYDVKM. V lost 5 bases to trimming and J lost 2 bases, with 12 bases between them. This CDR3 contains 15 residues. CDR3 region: CASSVQQFTNEKLFF. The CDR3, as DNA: TGTGCCAGCAGTGTCCAACAGTTCACTAATGAAAAACTGTTTTTT. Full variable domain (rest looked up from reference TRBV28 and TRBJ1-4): DVKVTQSSRYLVKRTGEKVFLECVQDMDHENMFWYRQDPGLGLRLIYFSYDVKMKEKGDIPEGYSVSREKKERFSLILESASTNQTSMYLCASSVQQFTNEKLFFGSGTQLSVL.

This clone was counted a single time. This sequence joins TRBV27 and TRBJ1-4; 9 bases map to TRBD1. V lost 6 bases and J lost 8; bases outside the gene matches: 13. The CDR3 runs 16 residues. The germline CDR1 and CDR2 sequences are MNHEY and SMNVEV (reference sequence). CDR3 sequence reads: CASSPIPDRGNEKLFF. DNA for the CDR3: TGTGCCAGCAGCCCTATTCCGGACAGGGGTAACGAAAAACTGTTTTTT. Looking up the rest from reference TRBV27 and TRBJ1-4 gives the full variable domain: EAQVTQNPRYLITVTGKKLTVTCSQNMNHEYMSWYRQDPGLGLRQIYYSMNVEVTDKGDVPEGYKVSRKEKRNFPLILESPSPNQTSLYFCASSPIPDRGNEKLFFGSGTQLSVL.

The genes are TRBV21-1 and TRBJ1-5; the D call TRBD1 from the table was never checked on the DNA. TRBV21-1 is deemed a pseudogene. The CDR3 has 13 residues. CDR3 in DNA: TGTGCCAGCCGACAGGGCAGGAATCAGCCCCAGCATTTT. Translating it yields CASRQGRNQPQHF.

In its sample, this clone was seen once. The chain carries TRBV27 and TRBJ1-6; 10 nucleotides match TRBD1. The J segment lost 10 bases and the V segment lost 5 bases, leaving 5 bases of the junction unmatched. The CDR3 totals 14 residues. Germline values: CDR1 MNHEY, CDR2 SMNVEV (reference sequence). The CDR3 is CASSRQGALSPLHF. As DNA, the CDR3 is TGTGCCAGCAGTCGACAGGGGGCTCTGTCACCCCTCCACTTT.

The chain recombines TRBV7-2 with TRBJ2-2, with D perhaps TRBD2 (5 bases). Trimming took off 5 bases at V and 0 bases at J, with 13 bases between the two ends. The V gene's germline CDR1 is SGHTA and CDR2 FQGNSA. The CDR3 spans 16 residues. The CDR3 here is CASSPSGSANTGELFF. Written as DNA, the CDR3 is TGTGCCAGCAGCCCCTCGGGGTCCGCGAACACCGGGGAGCTGTTTTTT.

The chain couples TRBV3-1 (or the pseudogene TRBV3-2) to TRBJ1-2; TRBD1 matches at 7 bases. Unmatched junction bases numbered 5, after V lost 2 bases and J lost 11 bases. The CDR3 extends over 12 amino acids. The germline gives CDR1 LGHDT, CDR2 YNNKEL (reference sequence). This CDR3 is CASSQSRGHYTF. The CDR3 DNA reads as TGTGCCAGCAGCCAATCGAGGGGGCATTACACCTTC.

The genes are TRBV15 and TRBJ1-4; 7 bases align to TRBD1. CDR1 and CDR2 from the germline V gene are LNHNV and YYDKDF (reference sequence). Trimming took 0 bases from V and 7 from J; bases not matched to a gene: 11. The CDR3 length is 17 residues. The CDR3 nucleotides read TGTGCCACCAGCAGAGATCAGGTTGGGACAGCTTTTGAAAAACTGTTTTTT. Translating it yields CATSRDQVGTAFEKLFF.

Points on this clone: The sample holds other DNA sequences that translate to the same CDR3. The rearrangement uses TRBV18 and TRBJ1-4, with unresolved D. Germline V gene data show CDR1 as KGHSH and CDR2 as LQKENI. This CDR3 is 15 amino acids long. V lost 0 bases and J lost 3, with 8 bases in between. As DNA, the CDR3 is TGTGCCAGCTCACCACCGAACAGAGCTAATGAAAAACTGTTTTTT. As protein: CASSPPNRANEKLFF.

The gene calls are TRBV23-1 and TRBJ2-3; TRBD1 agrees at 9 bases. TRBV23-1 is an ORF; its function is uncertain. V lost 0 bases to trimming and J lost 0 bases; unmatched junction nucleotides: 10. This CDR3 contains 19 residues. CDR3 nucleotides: TGCGCCAGCAGTCAATCGCAGCACCGGGACAGGGATAGCACAGATACGCAGTATTTT. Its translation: CASSQSQHRDRDSTDTQYF.

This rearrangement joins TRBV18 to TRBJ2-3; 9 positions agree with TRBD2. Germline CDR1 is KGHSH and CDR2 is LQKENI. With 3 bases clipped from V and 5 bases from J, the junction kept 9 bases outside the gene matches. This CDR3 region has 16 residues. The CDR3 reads CASSPNLSGGGDTQYF. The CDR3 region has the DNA TGTGCCAGCTCACCCAACCTTAGCGGGGGAGGAGATACGCAGTATTTT.

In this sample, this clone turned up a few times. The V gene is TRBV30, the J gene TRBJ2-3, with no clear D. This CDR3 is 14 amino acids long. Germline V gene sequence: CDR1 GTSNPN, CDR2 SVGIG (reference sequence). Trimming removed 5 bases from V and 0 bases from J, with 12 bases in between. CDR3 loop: CAWQRLYSTDTQYF. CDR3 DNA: TGTGCCTGGCAAAGACTCTATAGCACAGATACGCAGTATTTT.

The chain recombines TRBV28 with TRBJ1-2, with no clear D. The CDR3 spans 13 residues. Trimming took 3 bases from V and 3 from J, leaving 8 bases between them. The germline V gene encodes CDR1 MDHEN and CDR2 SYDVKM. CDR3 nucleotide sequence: TGTGCCAGCAGTTTGGAACAGCACTATGGCTACACCTTC. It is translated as CASSLEQHYGYTF.

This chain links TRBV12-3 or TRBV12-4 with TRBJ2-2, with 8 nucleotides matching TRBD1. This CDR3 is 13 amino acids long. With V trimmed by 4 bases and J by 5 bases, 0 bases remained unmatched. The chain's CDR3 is CASSWTGTGELFF. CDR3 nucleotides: TGTGCCAGCAGTTGGACAGGGACCGGGGAGCTGTTTTTT.

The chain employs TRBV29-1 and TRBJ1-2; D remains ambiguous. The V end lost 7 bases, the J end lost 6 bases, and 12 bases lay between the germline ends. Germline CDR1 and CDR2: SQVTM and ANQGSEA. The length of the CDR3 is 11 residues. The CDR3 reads CSGRGPDGYTF. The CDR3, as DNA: TGCAGCGGAAGAGGGCCGGATGGCTACACCTTC.

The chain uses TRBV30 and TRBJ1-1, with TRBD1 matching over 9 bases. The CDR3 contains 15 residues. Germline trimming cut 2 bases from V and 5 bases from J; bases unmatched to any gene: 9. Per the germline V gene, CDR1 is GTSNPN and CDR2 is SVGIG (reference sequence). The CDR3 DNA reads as TGTGCCTGGAGTCCGGAACAGGGGGCTTGGACTGAAGCTTTCTTT. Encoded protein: CAWSPEQGAWTEAFF.